Following are 31 T cell receptor beta chains from one sample sequenced in a study of blood T cell repertoires in COVID-19. This table comes from immunoSEQ multiplex PCR, and its TCRdb copy is limited to in-frame clones, with some not included. The data contain 98,000 or so clones, over 65% of them seen just once; the ten biggest clones take up about 2%. The sample was peripheral blood. The origin of the receptors is a woman aged 40 to 50 with acute or convalescent COVID-19.

The chain recombines TRBV7-9 with TRBJ2-2; 7 bases are shared with TRBD1. The CDR3 loop spans 13 amino acids. V dropped 5 bases and J dropped 6; count of bases not matched to a gene: 3. The germline gives CDR1 SEHNR, CDR2 FQNEAQ (reference sequence). The CDR3 DNA sequence: TGTGCCAGCAGCCCACAGGGGCCCGGGGAGCTGTTTTTT. Translated: CASSPQGPGELFF.

This sequence joins TRBV3-1 (or the pseudogene TRBV3-2) and TRBJ1-1; a possible D gene is TRBD1 (5 bases). Trimming took off 2 bases at V and 6 bases at J, with 10 bases between the two ends. Germline lookup yields CDR1 LGHDT and CDR2 YNNKEL (reference sequence). The CDR3 extends over 13 amino acids. CDR3 sequence: CASSQNTGSEAFF. The CDR3 DNA reads as TGTGCCAGCAGCCAAAATACAGGCTCTGAAGCTTTCTTT.

This clone showed up just a few times. The chain is built from TRBV28 and TRBJ1-2; 8 bases agree with TRBD1. The V gene end was trimmed by 6 bases and the J gene end by 10 bases; junction bases not matched to a gene: 13. The length of the CDR3 is 14 residues. CDR1 is MDHEN and CDR2 is SYDVKM in the germline V gene. In nucleotides, the CDR3 is TGTGCCAGCAGGCTAGGCCGACAGGGGATAGACTACACCTTC. It is translated as CASRLGRQGIDYTF.

This sequence joins TRBV28 and TRBJ1-6; 7 bases are shared with TRBD1. The germline V gene encodes CDR1 MDHEN and CDR2 SYDVKM. The CDR3 is made up of 14 amino acids. Losses at the gene ends were 5 bases for V and 8 bases for J; bases not matched to a gene: 6. CDR3: CASSLQGRDSPLHF. CDR3 nucleotides: TGTGCCAGCAGTCTACAGGGGAGAGATTCACCCCTCCACTTT.

The rearrangement uses TRBV11-2 and TRBJ2-7, with a possible D match to TRBD2 (6 bases). V was trimmed by 5 bases and J by 2 bases, leaving 10 bases between them. Germline CDR1 and CDR2: SGHAT and FQNNGV. The CDR3 extends over 13 amino acids. CDR3 sequence (DNA): TGTGCCAGCAGCCCGAGGAGGGCCTACGAGCAGTACTTC. Translating gives CASSPRRAYEQYF.

The rearrangement uses TRBV5-6 and TRBJ2-3; 8 nucleotides align to TRBD2. Germline trimming cut 4 bases from V and 5 bases from J; bases unmatched to any gene: 15. Germline-derived CDR1 and CDR2 are SGHDT and YYEEEE. This CDR3 spans 17 amino acids. In nucleotides, the CDR3 is TGTGCCAGCAGCCAGGCGGGGGGCCCGAAGATGGGAGATACGCAGTATTTT. Encoded protein: CASSQAGGPKMGDTQYF. Combining the CDR3 with reference TRBV5-6 and TRBJ2-3 gives the whole variable domain DAGVTQSPTHLIKTRGQQVTLRCSPKSGHDTVSWYQQALGQGPQFIFQYYEEEERQRGNFPDRFSGHQFPNYSSELNVNALLLGDSALYLCASSQAGGPKMGDTQYFGPGTRLTVL.

The V gene is TRBV25-1, the J gene TRBJ1-6, with 7 bases identical to TRBD1. J was trimmed by 7 bases and V by 3 bases; bases with no gene match: 3. From germline, CDR1 is MGHDK and CDR2 SYGVNS. This CDR3 is 14 amino acids long. CDR3 bases: TGTGCCAGCAGTGATCAGGGGGAAAATTCACCCCTCCACTTT. Encoded protein: CASSDQGENSPLHF.

The chain links TRBV18 to TRBJ1-6; D uncertain. Germline CDR1 and CDR2: KGHSH and LQKENI. This CDR3 is built from 15 residues. Between the trimmed V and J ends, which lost 0 bases and 4 bases, there was a span of 7 bases. The CDR3, as DNA: TGTGCCAGCTCACCACCGGAGGTATATAATTCACCCCTCCACTTT. Translated, it gives CASSPPEVYNSPLHF.

This chain links TRBV6-1 with TRBJ2-7; 7 nucleotides agree with TRBD2. CDR3 length: 13 residues. Unmatched junction bases numbered 3, after V lost 2 bases and J lost 5 bases. The germline gives CDR1 MNHNS, CDR2 SASEGT. In DNA, the CDR3 is TGTGCCAGCAGTGAATGGGGGGGAGACGAGCAGTACTTC. Translated: CASSEWGGDEQYF.

The rearrangement uses TRBV19 and TRBJ1-1; D gene ambiguous. With 2 bases removed from V and 4 bases from J, the gap between germline ends came to 11 bases. Germline values: CDR1 LNHDA, CDR2 SQIVND (reference sequence). The CDR3 is 14 amino acids. This chain's CDR3 is CASSIQAEGTEAFF. For the CDR3, the DNA is TGTGCCAGTAGTATACAGGCAGAGGGCACTGAAGCTTTCTTT.

The genes are TRBV28 and TRBJ1-5; TRBD1 is a possible D gene (6 bases). Trimming cost V 2 bases and J 0 bases, with 17 bases left between them. Per germline, CDR1 MDHEN and CDR2 SYDVKM. This CDR3 region has 18 residues. In DNA form, the CDR3 reads TGTGCCAGCAGTTTAGGGGGCGAGGCAGGCTATAGCAATCAGCCCCAGCATTTT. Translated, it gives CASSLGGEAGYSNQPQHF.

The chain uses TRBV29-1 and TRBJ2-7; TRBD1 might be the D (5 bases). The germline gives CDR1 SQVTM, CDR2 ANQGSEA. The V and J ends lost 1 base and 3 bases respectively, with 13 bases between them. The length of the CDR3 is 14 residues. CDR3: CSVEAMGPVYEQYF. As DNA, the CDR3 is TGCAGCGTTGAAGCTATGGGGCCGGTCTACGAGCAGTACTTC.

The table lists this clone with a few counts. The chain has TRBV18 and TRBJ2-3, with D perhaps TRBD2 (7 bases). The CDR3 length is 15 residues. V was pared by 4 bases and J by 4 bases, with 15 bases between. Germline V gene data show CDR1 as KGHSH and CDR2 as LQKENI. CDR3 region: CASSHQEGGADTQYF. The CDR3 coding sequence is TGTGCCAGCTCACATCAGGAGGGGGGGGCAGATACGCAGTATTTT.

V and J are TRBV18 and TRBJ2-5; D is uncertain. The CDR3 has 13 residues. V was clipped by 0 bases and J by 5 bases, with 7 bases between them. Per the germline V gene, CDR1 is KGHSH and CDR2 is LQKENI. CDR3 sequence (DNA): TGTGCCAGCTCACCACCCCTAGACGAGACCCAGTACTTC. Translation gives CASSPPLDETQYF. Full variable domain (missing parts from reference TRBV18 and TRBJ2-5): NAGVMQNPRHLVRRRGQEARLRCSPMKGHSHVYWYRQLPEEGLKFMVYLQKENIIDESGMPKERFSAEFPKEGPSILRIQQVVRGDSAAYFCASSPPLDETQYFGPGTRLLVL.

The chain has TRBV25-1 and TRBJ2-2, with 11 bases identical to TRBD1. The CDR3 has 16 residues. V gave up 3 bases and J gave up 5 bases; unmatched junction bases: 5. Germline values: CDR1 MGHDK, CDR2 SYGVNS. CDR3 region: CASSDAGTGGTGELFF. Written as DNA, the CDR3 is TGTGCCAGCAGTGACGCAGGGACAGGGGGTACCGGGGAGCTGTTTTTT.

As DNA, the CDR3 is TGTGCCAGCAGCTTAAACAGGGAAGCGGAGCAGTACTTC. This encodes CASSLNREAEQYF. The J gene is TRBJ2-7, the V gene TRBV7-7; D is possibly TRBD1 (6 bases). The CDR3 is 13 residues long. The V gene lost 2 bases and the J gene lost 7 bases, with 12 bases spanning the gap. The germline V gene has CDR1 SSHAT and CDR2 FNYEAQ (reference sequence).

The J gene is TRBJ2-3, the V gene TRBV19, with 8 bases identical to TRBD2. This CDR3 region has 14 residues. Germline lookup yields CDR1 LNHDA and CDR2 SQIVND (reference sequence). V lost 9 bases to trimming and J lost 2 bases; unmatched junction nucleotides: 7. CDR3 amino acids: CARLGGGPTDTQYF. CDR3 DNA: TGTGCCAGGCTGGGCGGGGGGCCCACAGATACGCAGTATTTT.

The rearrangement uses TRBV6-5 and TRBJ1-4, with D perhaps TRBD1 (6 bases). The CDR3 loop spans 15 amino acids. Deletions cut 6 bases from V and 4 bases from J, with 15 bases between. Germline CDR1 is MNHEY and CDR2 is SVGAGI. CDR3 protein: CASRLDRRYNEKLFF. DNA for the CDR3: TGTGCCAGCAGACTCGACAGGCGATATAATGAAAAACTGTTTTTT.

The chain combines TRBV5-1 with TRBJ2-1; 11 nucleotides agree with TRBD1. CDR1 is SGHRS, CDR2 YFSETQ, per germline. The V gene end was trimmed by 4 bases and the J gene end by 9 bases; junction bases not matched to a gene: 9. This CDR3 region has 15 residues. The CDR3 DNA is TGCGCCAGCAGCGTCGGACAGGGGGCTCTTAGTGAGCAGTTCTTC. This codes for CASSVGQGALSEQFF.

This clone was detected a few times. The chain carries TRBV28 and TRBJ2-1; possibly TRBD2 for D (6 bases). V lost 3 bases, J lost 4 bases, and 10 bases lay in between. The CDR3 spans 14 residues. In germline, CDR1 is MDHEN, CDR2 SYDVKM. The CDR3 sequence is CASSFGGSYNEQFF. In nucleotides, the CDR3 is TGTGCCAGCAGTTTTGGGGGGTCGTACAATGAGCAGTTCTTC.

The rearrangement links TRBV30 to TRBJ1-6, with D perhaps TRBD1 (5 bases). CDR1 and CDR2 from the germline V gene are GTSNPN and SVGIG (reference sequence). The ends were cut back, 2 bases at V and 8 bases at J, with 10 bases in the middle. This CDR3 has 13 residues. The DNA of the CDR3 is TGTGCCTGGAGTCCCCAGGGTGATTCACCCCTCCACTTT. Translating gives CAWSPQGDSPLHF.

The chain combines TRBV9 with TRBJ1-1; no reliable D call. The CDR3 has 14 residues. The germline V gene encodes CDR1 SGDLS and CDR2 YYNGEE. V dropped 0 bases and J dropped 2 bases, with 8 bases sitting between them. This CDR3 is CASSVELRNTEAFF. In nucleotides, the CDR3 is TGTGCCAGCAGCGTAGAGCTGAGAAACACTGAAGCTTTCTTT.

The gene calls are TRBV5-1 and TRBJ2-7, with D hard to call. Per the germline V gene, CDR1 is SGHRS and CDR2 is YFSETQ. V dropped 6 bases and J dropped 2 bases, with 18 bases sitting between them. There are 15 residues in the CDR3. In DNA form, the CDR3 reads TGCGCCAGCACCTCACAACCATCAAACCCCTACGAGCAGTACTTC. Its protein product is CASTSQPSNPYEQYF. Supplemented by reference TRBV5-1 and TRBJ2-7, the full variable domain reads KAGVTQTPRYLIKTRGQQVTLSCSPISGHRSVSWYQQTPGQGLQFLFEYFSETQRNKGNFPGRFSGRQFSNSRSEMNVSTLELGDSALYLCASTSQPSNPYEQYFGPGTRLTVT.

The chain couples TRBV5-1 to TRBJ2-7; D not resolved. The V end was cut by 0 bases, the J end by 0 bases, with 7 bases between. This CDR3 has 14 residues. Germline V gene lookup returns CDR1 SGHRS and CDR2 YFSETQ. The CDR3 nucleotides are TGCGCCAGCAGCTTGGGGAGTAGCTCCTACGAGCAGTACTTC. Translation: CASSLGSSSYEQYF.

This clone is a singleton in its sample. The chain combines TRBV2 with TRBJ2-5; 12 bases agree with TRBD2. Germline values: CDR1 SNHLY, CDR2 FYNNEI. V gave up 4 bases and J gave up 2 bases; unmatched junction bases: 11. The CDR3 has 18 residues. The CDR3 region is CASSALTSGGMGQETQYF. The CDR3 DNA follows: TGTGCCAGCAGTGCCCTGACTAGCGGGGGAATGGGGCAAGAGACCCAGTACTTC.

The J gene is TRBJ2-2, the V gene TRBV2, with 12 bases lining up with TRBD1. With V trimmed by 3 bases and J by 5 bases, 4 bases remained unmatched. The V gene's germline CDR1 is SNHLY and CDR2 FYNNEI. This CDR3 is built from 16 residues. CDR3 in amino acids: CASSERGQGATGELFF. CDR3 DNA sequence: TGTGCCAGCAGTGAGAGGGGACAGGGGGCTACCGGGGAGCTGTTTTTT. Together with reference TRBV2 and TRBJ2-2, the CDR3 gives the full variable domain: EPEVTQTPSHQVTQMGQEVILRCVPISNHLYFYWYRQILGQKVEFLVSFYNNEISEKSEIFDDQFSVERPDGSNFTLKIRSTKLEDSAMYFCASSERGQGATGELFFGEGSRLTVL.

This rearrangement joins TRBV9 to TRBJ2-3, with 9 bases fitting TRBD2. Losses at the gene ends were 3 bases for V and 3 bases for J; bases not matched to a gene: 8. Germline loops: CDR1 SGDLS, CDR2 YYNGEE. This CDR3 has 16 residues. The CDR3 sequence: CASSAPGGGETDTQYF. The CDR3 DNA is TGTGCCAGCAGCGCTCCGGGCGGGGGGGAGACAGATACGCAGTATTTT.

J is TRBJ2-7 and V is TRBV5-1; 8 bases are shared with TRBD1. Trimming at V came to 4 bases and at J to 0 bases, leaving 6 bases not matched to a gene. Germline V gene lookup returns CDR1 SGHRS and CDR2 YFSETQ. The CDR3 is 15 amino acids. CDR3 protein: CASSPGQGHSYEQYF. DNA for the CDR3: TGCGCCAGCAGCCCCGGACAGGGCCACTCCTACGAGCAGTACTTC.

The J gene is TRBJ1-1, the V gene TRBV7-6; 9 bases align to TRBD1. Germline lookup yields CDR1 SGHVS and CDR2 FNYEAQ. The ends lost 5 bases at V and 5 bases at J; junction bases unmatched: 12. This CDR3 is built from 16 residues. The CDR3 is CASSPVGTGTGTEAFF. The CDR3, as DNA: TGTGCCAGCAGCCCGGTAGGGACAGGGACGGGAACTGAAGCTTTCTTT.

This clone was seen a few times. The chain employs TRBV28 and TRBJ1-5; no clear D gene. V gave up 7 bases and J gave up 5 bases, with 15 bases separating them. This CDR3 is 14 amino acids long. Germline CDR1 MDHEN, CDR2 SYDVKM. The CDR3 DNA is TGTGCCAGCACCCCCATCTCAGGTTATCAGCCCCAGCATTTT. Encoded protein: CASTPISGYQPQHF.

This clone was picked up a small number of times. The chain carries TRBV3-1 (or the pseudogene TRBV3-2) and TRBJ2-7, with TRBD1 matching over 8 bases. V was pared by 4 bases and J by 5 bases, with 7 bases of the junction left unmatched. Per the germline V gene, CDR1 is LGHDT and CDR2 is YNNKEL (reference sequence). The CDR3 has 14 amino acids. The CDR3 region is CASSRGQATHEQYF. The CDR3 DNA reads as TGTGCCAGCAGCCGGGGACAGGCTACCCACGAGCAGTACTTC.